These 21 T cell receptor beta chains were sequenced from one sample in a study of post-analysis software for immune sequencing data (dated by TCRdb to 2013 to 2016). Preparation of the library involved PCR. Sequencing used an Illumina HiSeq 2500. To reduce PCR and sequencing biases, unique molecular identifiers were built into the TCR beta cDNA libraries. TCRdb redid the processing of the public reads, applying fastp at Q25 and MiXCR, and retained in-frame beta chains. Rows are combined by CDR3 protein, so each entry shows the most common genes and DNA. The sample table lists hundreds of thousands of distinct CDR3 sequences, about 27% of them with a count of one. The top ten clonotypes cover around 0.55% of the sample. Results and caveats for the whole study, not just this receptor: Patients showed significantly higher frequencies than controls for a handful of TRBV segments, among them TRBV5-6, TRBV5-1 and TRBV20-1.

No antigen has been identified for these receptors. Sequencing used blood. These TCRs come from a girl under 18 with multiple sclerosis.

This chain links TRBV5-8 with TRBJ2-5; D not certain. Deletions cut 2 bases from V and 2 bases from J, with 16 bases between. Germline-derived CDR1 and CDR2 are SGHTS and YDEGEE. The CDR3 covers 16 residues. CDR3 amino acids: CASSFDTGPRQETQYF. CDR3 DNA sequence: TGTGCCAGCAGCTTTGACACTGGTCCCCGACAAGAGACCCAGTACTTC. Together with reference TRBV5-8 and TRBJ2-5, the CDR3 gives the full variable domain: EAGVTQSPTHLIKTRGQQATLRCSPISGHTSVYWYQQALGLGLQFLLWYDEGEERNRGNFPPRFSGRQFPNYSSELNVNALELEDSALYLCASSFDTGPRQETQYFGPGTRLLVL.

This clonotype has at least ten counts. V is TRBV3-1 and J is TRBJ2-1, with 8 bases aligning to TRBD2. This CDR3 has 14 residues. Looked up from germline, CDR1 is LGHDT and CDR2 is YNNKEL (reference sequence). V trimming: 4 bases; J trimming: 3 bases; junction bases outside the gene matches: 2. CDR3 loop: CASSRGGNYNEQFF. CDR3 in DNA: TGTGCCAGCAGCCGCGGGGGGAACTACAATGAGCAGTTCTTC.

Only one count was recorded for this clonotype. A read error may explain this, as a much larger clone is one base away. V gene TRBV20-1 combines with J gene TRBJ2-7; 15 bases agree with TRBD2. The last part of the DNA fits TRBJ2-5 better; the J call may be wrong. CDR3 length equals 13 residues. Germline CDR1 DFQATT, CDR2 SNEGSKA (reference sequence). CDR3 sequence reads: CSAGTSGGKTQYF. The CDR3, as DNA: TGCAGTGCGGGGACTAGCGGGGGGAAGACCCAGTACTTC.

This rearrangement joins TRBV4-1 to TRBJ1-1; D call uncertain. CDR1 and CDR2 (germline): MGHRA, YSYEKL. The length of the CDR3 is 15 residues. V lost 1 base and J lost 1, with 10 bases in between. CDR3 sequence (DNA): TGCGCCAGCAGCCAAGCGGGTAGCCGGAACACTGAAGCTTTCTTT. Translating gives CASSQAGSRNTEAFF.

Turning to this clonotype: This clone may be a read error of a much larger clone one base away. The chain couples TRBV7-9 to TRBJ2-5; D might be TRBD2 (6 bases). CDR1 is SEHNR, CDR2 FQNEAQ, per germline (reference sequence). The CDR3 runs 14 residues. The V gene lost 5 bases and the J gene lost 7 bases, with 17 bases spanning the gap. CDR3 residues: CASSPAGFKGTQYF. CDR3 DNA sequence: TGTGCCAGCAGCCCTGCGGGATTCAAAGGGACCCAGTACTTC.

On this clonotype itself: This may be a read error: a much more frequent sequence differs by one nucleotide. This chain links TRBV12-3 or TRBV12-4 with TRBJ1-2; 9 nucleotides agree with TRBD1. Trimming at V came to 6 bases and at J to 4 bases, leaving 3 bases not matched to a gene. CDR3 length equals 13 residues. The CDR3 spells CASREDRGYGYTF. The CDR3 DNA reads TGTGCCAGCAGAGAGGACAGGGGCTATGGCTACACCTTC.

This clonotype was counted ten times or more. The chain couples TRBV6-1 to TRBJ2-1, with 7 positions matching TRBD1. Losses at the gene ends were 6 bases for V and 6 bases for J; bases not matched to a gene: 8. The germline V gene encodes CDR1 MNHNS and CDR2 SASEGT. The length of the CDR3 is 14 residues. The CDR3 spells CASRGPGGFNEQFF. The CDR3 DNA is TGTGCCAGCAGGGGGCCAGGGGGTTTCAATGAGCAGTTCTTC.

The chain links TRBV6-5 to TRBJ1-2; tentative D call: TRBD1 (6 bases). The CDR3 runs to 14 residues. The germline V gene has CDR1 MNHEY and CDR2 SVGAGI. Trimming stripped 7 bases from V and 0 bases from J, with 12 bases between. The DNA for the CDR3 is TGTGCCAGCACCCGGGACAAAGCTAACTATGGCTACACCTTC. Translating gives CASTRDKANYGYTF.

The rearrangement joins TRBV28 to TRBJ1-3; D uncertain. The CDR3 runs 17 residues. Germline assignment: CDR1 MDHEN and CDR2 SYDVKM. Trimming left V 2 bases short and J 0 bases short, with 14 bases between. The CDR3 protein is CASSLDPWQTSGNTIYF. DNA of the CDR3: TGTGCCAGCAGTTTAGACCCGTGGCAAACCTCTGGAAACACCATATATTTT.

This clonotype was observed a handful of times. The CDR3 sequence: CSASRRLASYEQYF. The CDR3 DNA reads TGCAGTGCTAGCCGTCGGCTGGCCTCCTACGAGCAGTACTTC. V is TRBV20-1 and J is TRBJ2-7; D not resolved. The CDR3 extends over 14 amino acids. Trimming cost V 3 bases and J 0 bases, with 12 bases left between them. Germline loops: CDR1 DFQATT, CDR2 SNEGSKA (reference sequence).

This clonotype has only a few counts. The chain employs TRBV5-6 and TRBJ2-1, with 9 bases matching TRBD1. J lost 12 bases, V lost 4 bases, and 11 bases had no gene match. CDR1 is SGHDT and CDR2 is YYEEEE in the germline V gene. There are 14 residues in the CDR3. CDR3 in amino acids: CASSPGYRGQGQFF. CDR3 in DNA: TGTGCCAGCAGCCCCGGATACAGGGGGCAGGGGCAGTTCTTC.

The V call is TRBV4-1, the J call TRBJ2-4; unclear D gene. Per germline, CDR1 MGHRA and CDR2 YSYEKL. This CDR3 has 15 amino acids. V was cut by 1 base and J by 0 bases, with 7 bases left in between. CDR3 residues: CASSQGLLAKNIQYF. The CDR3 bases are TGCGCCAGCAGCCAAGGTCTGCTAGCCAAAAACATTCAGTACTTC.

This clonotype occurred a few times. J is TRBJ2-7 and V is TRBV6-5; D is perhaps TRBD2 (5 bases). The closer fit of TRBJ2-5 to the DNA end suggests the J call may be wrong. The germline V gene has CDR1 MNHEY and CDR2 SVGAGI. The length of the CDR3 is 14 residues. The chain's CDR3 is CASSYSLTEGTQYF. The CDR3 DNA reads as TGTGCCAGCAGTTACTCGCTAACAGAGGGGACCCAGTACTTC.

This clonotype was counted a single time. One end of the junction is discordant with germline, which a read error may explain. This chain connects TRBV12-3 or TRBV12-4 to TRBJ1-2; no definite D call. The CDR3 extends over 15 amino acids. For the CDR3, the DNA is TGTGCCAGCAGTGTTTTCCGGGTTCCCAACTATGGTTACACCTTC. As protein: CASSVFRVPNYGYTF.

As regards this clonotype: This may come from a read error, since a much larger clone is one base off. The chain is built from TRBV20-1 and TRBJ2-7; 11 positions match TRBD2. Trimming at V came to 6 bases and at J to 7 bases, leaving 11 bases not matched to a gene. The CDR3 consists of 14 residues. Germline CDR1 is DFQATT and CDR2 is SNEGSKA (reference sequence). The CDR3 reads CSAEGTSGYNEQYF. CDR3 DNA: TGCAGTGCAGAAGGGACTAGCGGCTACAATGAGCAGTACTTC.

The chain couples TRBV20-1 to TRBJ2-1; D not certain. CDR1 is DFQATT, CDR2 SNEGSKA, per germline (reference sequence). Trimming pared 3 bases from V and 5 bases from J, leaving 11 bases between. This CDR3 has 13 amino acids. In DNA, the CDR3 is TGCAGTGCTAGTTTGGTAATCGACAATGAGCAGTTCTTC. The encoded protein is CSASLVIDNEQFF.

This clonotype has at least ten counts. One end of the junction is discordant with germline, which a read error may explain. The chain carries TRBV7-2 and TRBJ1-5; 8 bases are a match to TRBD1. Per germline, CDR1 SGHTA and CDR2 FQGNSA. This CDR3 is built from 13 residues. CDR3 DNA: TGTGCTAGCAGCCTGGACAGGGATCAGCCCCAGCATTTT. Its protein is CASSLDRDQPQHF.

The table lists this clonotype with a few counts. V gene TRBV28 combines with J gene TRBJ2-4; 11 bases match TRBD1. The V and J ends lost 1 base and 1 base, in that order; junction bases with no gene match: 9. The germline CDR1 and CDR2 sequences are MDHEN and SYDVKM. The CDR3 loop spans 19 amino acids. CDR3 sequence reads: CASSLSRTGGFRAKNIQYF. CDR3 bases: TGTGCCAGCAGTTTATCACGGACAGGGGGCTTTCGGGCCAAAAACATTCAGTACTTC.

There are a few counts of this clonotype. CDR3 coding DNA: TGTGCCAGCAGAAACCCGGGACTCGGCGAGCAGTACTTC. Amino acid sequence: CASRNPGLGEQYF. The rearrangement links TRBV6-6 to TRBJ2-4, with a possible D match to TRBD2 (6 bases). The J call may not be correct, given that the DNA end is closer to TRBJ2-7. The CDR3 consists of 13 residues. Germline lookup yields CDR1 MNHNY and CDR2 SVGAGI (reference sequence).

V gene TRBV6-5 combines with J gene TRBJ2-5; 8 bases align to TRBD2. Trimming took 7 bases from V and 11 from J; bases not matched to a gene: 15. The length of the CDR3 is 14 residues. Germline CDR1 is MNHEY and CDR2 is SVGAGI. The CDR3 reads CASTGTRSSREQYF. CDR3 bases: TGTGCCAGCACCGGGACTAGGTCCTCCCGTGAGCAGTACTTC.

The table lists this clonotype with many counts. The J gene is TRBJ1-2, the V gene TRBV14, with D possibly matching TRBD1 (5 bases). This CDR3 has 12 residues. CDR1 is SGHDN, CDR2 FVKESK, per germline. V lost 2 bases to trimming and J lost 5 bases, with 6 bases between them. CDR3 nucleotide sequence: TGTGCCAGCAGCCAATCAGGGTATGGCTACACCTTC. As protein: CASSQSGYGYTF.